The clone carrying this T cell receptor (beta chain) was seen more than once but under ten times. Its specificity is not known. Method: immunoSEQ multiplex PCR; TCRdb's copy keeps in-frame clones and lacks some. The sample has 20,000 to 25,000 clones; more than 65% are singletons. These data are taken from a study of cytotoxic CD8 clonotypes in ibrutinib-treated CLL. Findings and caveats of the study: Baseline levels of clonality went above those of age-matched healthy donors and moved with circulating CD8+ T-cell counts.

Germline loops: CDR1 SGHKS, CDR2 YYEKEE (reference sequence). V shed 5 bases, J shed 4 bases, and the junction held 8 bases outside the gene matches. The CDR3 covers 15 residues. The clonotype originates from a human donor with chronic lymphocytic leukemia. The J gene is TRBJ1-2, the V gene TRBV5-5, with 10 bases that match TRBD1. The sequencing used PBMCs, collected after 12 months of ibrutinib treatment. The CDR3 sequence: CASRRGTGAGYGYTF. The CDR3, as DNA: TGTGCCAGCAGGAGAGGGACAGGGGCGGGCTATGGCTACACCTTC.